This is a list of T cell receptor beta chains from one sample in a study of T cell responses to AZD1222 COVID-19 vaccine. Profiling relied on immunoSEQ multiplex PCR, and the TCRdb table lists in-frame clones only, not all of them. The data contain roughly 270,000 clones, 90% to 95% of them singletons. Sequencing was performed on peripheral blood, taken 28 days after the second AZD1222 dose. The receptors were sampled from an adult who received the AZD1222 COVID-19 vaccine. Both conserved end residues are part of each CDR3. A D gene is named only where the DNA matches it firmly. Not all rows give a size; the values are once, few, many and, for expanded clones, a class.

v_gene	j_gene	abundance	d_gene	CDR3nt	CDR3aa
TRBV6-1	TRBJ1-6	once	.	TGTGCCAGCAGTGCAGTCCGGGGGTCCTATAATTCACCCCTCCACTTT	CASSAVRGSYNSPLHF
TRBV7-9	TRBJ2-5	.	.	TGTGCCAGCAGCTCCCAGGAGACCCAGTACTTC	CASSSQETQYF
TRBV6-5	TRBJ1-1	.	.	TGTGCCAGCAGTTACTCACAGGGATCCCTGGTAGCTTTCTTT	CASSYSQGSLVAFF
TRBV4-1	TRBJ1-6	.	TRBD1	TGCGCCAGCAGCCAGCCCCACACAGGGGGCGCATCCCCCCTCCACTTT	CASSQPHTGGASPLHF
TRBV2	TRBJ1-2	.	.	TGTGCCAGCAGTGGGGGGGGATTCTATGGCTACACCTTC	CASSGGGFYGYTF
TRBV4-3	TRBJ2-3	.	TRBD2	TGCGCCAGCAGCCCGGGACTAGCAGCCACAGATACGCAGTATTTT	CASSPGLAATDTQYF
TRBV5-6	TRBJ2-3	once	.	TGTGCCAGCAGCTTTGTCTGGGCAGATACGCAGTATTTT	CASSFVWADTQYF
TRBV4-1	TRBJ2-7	.	TRBD1	TGCGCCAGCAGCCAGGGACCCGGGACAGACACCTACGAGCAGTACTTC	CASSQGPGTDTYEQYF
TRBV3-1/TRBV3-2	TRBJ1-1	.	.	TGTGCCAGCAGCCTGGGACGGCACACTGAAGCTTTCTTT	CASSLGRHTEAFF
TRBV11-1	TRBJ1-6	.	.	TGTGCCAGCAGCGGCAACCGAAATTCACCCCTCCACTTT	CASSGNRNSPLHF
TRBV11-3	TRBJ2-7	.	TRBD1	TGTGCCAGCAGCCCAGAAGGACAGGCCCGAACCTACGAGCAGTACTTC	CASSPEGQARTYEQYF
TRBV28	TRBJ1-1	.	.	TGTGCCAGCATTGGGGAGCGACTAAAAGCTTTCTTT	CASIGERLKAFF
TRBV28	TRBJ1-4	.	TRBD1	TGTGCCAGCACAAACAGGGGGAATGAAAAACTGTTTTTT	CASTNRGNEKLFF
TRBV27	TRBJ1-2	.	.	TGTGCCAGCAGTTTATCTCGCAGTACCAATGGCTACACCTTC	CASSLSRSTNGYTF